Listed below are T cell receptor beta chains from one sample, sequenced in a study of blood T cell repertoires in COVID-19. TCRdb's table, derived via immunoSEQ multiplex PCR, lists solely in-frame clones and lacks some. In the table there are about 310,000 clones, about 85% of which are singletons. Specimen: PBMCs or T cells enriched from blood (not recorded which). The receptors shown here come from a woman aged 25 to 39 who had been exposed to COVID-19. The CDR3 runs from the conserved cysteine through the conserved F or W. The D gene is left open where the match is weak. Not every row has a clone size; where given, it reads once, few, many or a size class.

CDR3nt: TGCGCCAGCAGCCCGACCGGGACTACCCCTGATAATCAGTACTTC
CDR3aa: CASSPTGTTPDNQYF
abundance: -
j_gene: TRBJ2-4
v_gene: TRBV5-1
d_gene: TRBD2

CDR3nt: TGTGCCAGCAGCAAAGGGATTTGGGCAGGGGCGTACGAGCAGTACTTC
CDR3aa: CASSKGIWAGAYEQYF
abundance: -
j_gene: TRBJ2-7
v_gene: TRBV21-1
d_gene: -

CDR3nt: TGTGCCACCGGGACAACAGCCTACGAGCAGTACTTC
CDR3aa: CATGTTAYEQYF
abundance: many
j_gene: TRBJ2-7
v_gene: TRBV19
d_gene: -

CDR3nt: TGTGCCGCCGGAGCCGGGACAGGGGAGGAGACCCAGTACTTC
CDR3aa: CAAGAGTGEETQYF
abundance: -
j_gene: TRBJ2-5
v_gene: TRBV10-3
d_gene: TRBD1

CDR3nt: TGTGCCAGCAGTTACTCGAGTTTCGGGGTTCCTGACTATGGCTACACCTTC
CDR3aa: CASSYSSFGVPDYGYTF
abundance: -
j_gene: TRBJ1-2
v_gene: TRBV6-2/TRBV6-3
d_gene: -

CDR3nt: TGTGCCAGCACCGGCGACAGGGACCCCCAGTACTTC
CDR3aa: CASTGDRDPQYF
abundance: -
j_gene: TRBJ2-5
v_gene: TRBV12-3/TRBV12-4
d_gene: TRBD1

CDR3nt: TGTGCCTGGAGTGTTGAGGCCCAGGGCTACACCTTC
CDR3aa: CAWSVEAQGYTF
abundance: -
j_gene: TRBJ1-2
v_gene: TRBV30
d_gene: -

CDR3nt: TGTGCCTGGAGTTTAGGACTAGCGGGAGCGGCCGGGGAGCTGTTTTTT
CDR3aa: CAWSLGLAGAAGELFF
abundance: -
j_gene: TRBJ2-2
v_gene: TRBV30
d_gene: TRBD2

CDR3nt: TGTGCCACCAGTGACCAGGACAGGGGGGGAGGGCAGTACTTC
CDR3aa: CATSDQDRGGGQYF
abundance: -
j_gene: TRBJ2-7
v_gene: TRBV24-1
d_gene: TRBD1

CDR3nt: TGCAGCGTAGATAGACAGGGGAGTGAAAAACTGTTTTTT
CDR3aa: CSVDRQGSEKLFF
abundance: -
j_gene: TRBJ1-4
v_gene: TRBV29-1
d_gene: TRBD1

CDR3nt: TGTGCCAGCAGCATTCACCCGAGCTCTGGAAACACCATATATTTT
CDR3aa: CASSIHPSSGNTIYF
abundance: -
j_gene: TRBJ1-3
v_gene: TRBV5-4
d_gene: -

CDR3nt: TGTGCCAGCAGCAGTAGCGGAAACGGAATGCTGTTTTTT
CDR3aa: CASSSSGNGMLFF
abundance: -
j_gene: TRBJ1-4
v_gene: TRBV9
d_gene: -

CDR3nt: TGTGCCAGCAGTCCTTCTCGGTTCGGGACTGAAGCTTTCTTT
CDR3aa: CASSPSRFGTEAFF
abundance: -
j_gene: TRBJ1-1
v_gene: TRBV28
d_gene: -

CDR3nt: TGTGCCAGCAGGAAGACAGGAAACTCCTACGAGCAGTACTTC
CDR3aa: CASRKTGNSYEQYF
abundance: -
j_gene: TRBJ2-7
v_gene: TRBV2
d_gene: -

CDR3nt: TGTGCCAGCAGCTTATGGGGCACAGGGGGGGACTATGGCTACACCTTC
CDR3aa: CASSLWGTGGDYGYTF
abundance: -
j_gene: TRBJ1-2
v_gene: TRBV7-3
d_gene: TRBD1

CDR3nt: TGTGCCAGCAGCTTAAATCCGGGACAGGGGGCCTACAATGAGCAGTTCTTC
CDR3aa: CASSLNPGQGAYNEQFF
abundance: -
j_gene: TRBJ2-1
v_gene: TRBV7-2
d_gene: TRBD1

CDR3nt: TGTGCCAGCAGCTTAGCCAATGAAGCTTTCTTT
CDR3aa: CASSLANEAFF
abundance: few
j_gene: TRBJ1-1
v_gene: TRBV7-9
d_gene: -

CDR3nt: TGTGCCAGCAGCCTACCACAGGGCGAGCAGTTCTTC
CDR3aa: CASSLPQGEQFF
abundance: -
j_gene: TRBJ2-1
v_gene: TRBV11-3
d_gene: -

CDR3nt: TGTGCCAGCAGCTTAGTCCAGGGGTCCTATGGCTACACCTTC
CDR3aa: CASSLVQGSYGYTF
abundance: -
j_gene: TRBJ1-2
v_gene: TRBV7-3
d_gene: -

CDR3nt: TGTGCCAGCACCAACGGGGTCGGGGAGCTGTTTTTT
CDR3aa: CASTNGVGELFF
abundance: -
j_gene: TRBJ2-2
v_gene: TRBV28
d_gene: -

CDR3nt: TGCGCCAGCAGCCCGAATAGTTTCACTCTTACCGCGAGGCACAATGAGCAGTTCTTC
CDR3aa: CASSPNSFTLTARHNEQFF
abundance: -
j_gene: TRBJ2-1
v_gene: TRBV4-1
d_gene: -

CDR3nt: TGTGCCAGCAGCCACCCAAGGGGAGAAGCTTTCTTT
CDR3aa: CASSHPRGEAFF
abundance: -
j_gene: TRBJ1-1
v_gene: TRBV3-1/TRBV3-2
d_gene: -

CDR3nt: TGCGCCAGCAGCTTGATTCAGCCAGGGGGAGCAGATACGCAGTATTTT
CDR3aa: CASSLIQPGGADTQYF
abundance: -
j_gene: TRBJ2-3
v_gene: TRBV5-1
d_gene: TRBD1

CDR3nt: TGTGCCAGCAGCTTATCGAGCATTCAAGATACGCAGTATTTT
CDR3aa: CASSLSSIQDTQYF
abundance: -
j_gene: TRBJ2-3
v_gene: TRBV7-3
d_gene: -

CDR3nt: TGTGCCAGCCTTGGTATGGTCGGGGCCGGGGAGCTGTTTTTT
CDR3aa: CASLGMVGAGELFF
abundance: -
j_gene: TRBJ2-2
v_gene: TRBV27
d_gene: -

CDR3nt: TGTGCCAGCAGCGGGGGACAGGGGGTCTATGGCTACACCTTC
CDR3aa: CASSGGQGVYGYTF
abundance: -
j_gene: TRBJ1-2
v_gene: TRBV9
d_gene: TRBD1

CDR3nt: TGTGCCAGCAGCCAAGAACAGGGAACCATATATTTT
CDR3aa: CASSQEQGTIYF
abundance: -
j_gene: TRBJ1-3
v_gene: TRBV4-2
d_gene: -

CDR3nt: TGTGCCAGCAGGCGAACAGACCCCTACGAGCAGTACTTC
CDR3aa: CASRRTDPYEQYF
abundance: -
j_gene: TRBJ2-7
v_gene: TRBV6-5
d_gene: -

CDR3nt: TGTGCCAGCTCACGACCCGAGGCTGGCTATGGCTACACCTTC
CDR3aa: CASSRPEAGYGYTF
abundance: -
j_gene: TRBJ1-2
v_gene: TRBV18
d_gene: -

CDR3nt: TGCGCCAGCAGCAAGGGGGTTAACTATGGCTACACCTTC
CDR3aa: CASSKGVNYGYTF
abundance: -
j_gene: TRBJ1-2
v_gene: TRBV4-3
d_gene: -

CDR3nt: TGTGCCAGCAGCCCCGGACAGGGGAACCCTTCCTCTGGGGCCAACGTCCTGACTTTC
CDR3aa: CASSPGQGNPSSGANVLTF
abundance: -
j_gene: TRBJ2-6
v_gene: TRBV9
d_gene: TRBD1

CDR3nt: TGTGCCAGCAGCTCACCCGGGACAGGGAGCTCCTACGAGCAGTACTTC
CDR3aa: CASSSPGTGSSYEQYF
abundance: -
j_gene: TRBJ2-7
v_gene: TRBV5-6
d_gene: TRBD1

CDR3nt: TGTGCCAGCAGCTTAAGCAGTTTGAACACTGAAGCTTTCTTT
CDR3aa: CASSLSSLNTEAFF
abundance: -
j_gene: TRBJ1-1
v_gene: TRBV7-3
d_gene: -

CDR3nt: TGCAGCGTTGAAGAAGACGACAGGGTTAACTATGGCTACACCTTC
CDR3aa: CSVEEDDRVNYGYTF
abundance: -
j_gene: TRBJ1-2
v_gene: TRBV29-1
d_gene: TRBD1

CDR3nt: TGTGCCAGCAGCTCCGGGACTAGCGGAGAGCAGTTCTTC
CDR3aa: CASSSGTSGEQFF
abundance: few
j_gene: TRBJ2-1
v_gene: TRBV5-4
d_gene: TRBD2

CDR3nt: TGCGCCAGCAGCCTATTCTGGGATGGGGGGACTAACAATGAGCAGTTCTTC
CDR3aa: CASSLFWDGGTNNEQFF
abundance: -
j_gene: TRBJ2-1
v_gene: TRBV4-3
d_gene: TRBD2

CDR3nt: TGTGCCAGCAGCCCAAGGAGGGGAGCCTCCTACAATGAGCAGTTCTTC
CDR3aa: CASSPRRGASYNEQFF
abundance: -
j_gene: TRBJ2-1
v_gene: TRBV7-3
d_gene: -

CDR3nt: TGTGCCAGCTCCGGGGGGATGGATCAGCCCCAGCATTTT
CDR3aa: CASSGGMDQPQHF
abundance: few
j_gene: TRBJ1-5
v_gene: TRBV18
d_gene: -

CDR3nt: TGTGCCTGGACTAGCGCCGGCGGGGCAGAGACCCAGTACTTC
CDR3aa: CAWTSAGGAETQYF
abundance: -
j_gene: TRBJ2-5
v_gene: TRBV30
d_gene: -

CDR3nt: TGTGCCTGGAGTAGGGGGGGCCTTAACACCGGGGAGCTGTTTTTT
CDR3aa: CAWSRGGLNTGELFF
abundance: -
j_gene: TRBJ2-2
v_gene: TRBV30
d_gene: -

CDR3nt: TGTGCCAGCAGTCCACATACAGGGTCCGGGGAGCTGTTTTTT
CDR3aa: CASSPHTGSGELFF
abundance: -
j_gene: TRBJ2-2
v_gene: TRBV28
d_gene: -

CDR3nt: TGTGCCAGCAGTGAAGATGGGGGCCAGACCTACGAGCAGTACTTC
CDR3aa: CASSEDGGQTYEQYF
abundance: few
j_gene: TRBJ2-7
v_gene: TRBV2
d_gene: -

CDR3nt: TGTGCCAGCAGCCAACAAGGACTAGCGGGGTTCGCAGATACGCAGTATTTT
CDR3aa: CASSQQGLAGFADTQYF
abundance: -
j_gene: TRBJ2-3
v_gene: TRBV14
d_gene: TRBD2

CDR3nt: TGTGCCTGGAGTGTCCTGCGGAGAGCGGGAGGGCAGTTCTTC
CDR3aa: CAWSVLRRAGGQFF
abundance: -
j_gene: TRBJ2-1
v_gene: TRBV30
d_gene: TRBD2

CDR3nt: TGTGCCAGCAAAGTTGAAGCCGGAAACACCATATATTTT
CDR3aa: CASKVEAGNTIYF
abundance: -
j_gene: TRBJ1-3
v_gene: TRBV2
d_gene: -

CDR3nt: TGTGCCAGCAGCTCATTGACAGTAAATAATTCACCCCTCCACTTT
CDR3aa: CASSSLTVNNSPLHF
abundance: -
j_gene: TRBJ1-6
v_gene: TRBV7-2
d_gene: -

CDR3nt: TGTGCCAGCAGCGAGGACAGGGGGCGCACCGGGGAGCTGTTTTTT
CDR3aa: CASSEDRGRTGELFF
abundance: -
j_gene: TRBJ2-2
v_gene: TRBV6-5
d_gene: TRBD1

CDR3nt: TGTGCCAGCAGCTTAGCGAGGGAGGGTGAAAAACTGTTTTTT
CDR3aa: CASSLAREGEKLFF
abundance: -
j_gene: TRBJ1-4
v_gene: TRBV7-9
d_gene: -

CDR3nt: TGTGCCAGCAGTACAGGGGGCTTCTATGGCTACACCTTC
CDR3aa: CASSTGGFYGYTF
abundance: -
j_gene: TRBJ1-2
v_gene: TRBV6-2/TRBV6-3
d_gene: TRBD1

CDR3nt: TGTGCTAGTGGTTTAGAAGTCGGACAGGGGAACACTGAAGCTTTCTTT
CDR3aa: CASGLEVGQGNTEAFF
abundance: -
j_gene: TRBJ1-1
v_gene: TRBV12-5
d_gene: TRBD1

CDR3nt: TGTGCCAGCAGACCTGAAACTACAGGGAGTGGTGAAGCTTTCTTT
CDR3aa: CASRPETTGSGEAFF
abundance: -
j_gene: TRBJ1-1
v_gene: TRBV28
d_gene: -

CDR3nt: TGTGCCAGCAGTGAGAGGCGAGATTCACCCCTCCACTTT
CDR3aa: CASSERRDSPLHF
abundance: -
j_gene: TRBJ1-6
v_gene: TRBV6-1
d_gene: -

CDR3nt: TGTGCCACCATTAGAGAGACTACCCTCCTAGCCTACGAGCAGTACTTC
CDR3aa: CATIRETTLLAYEQYF
abundance: -
j_gene: TRBJ2-7
v_gene: TRBV24-1
d_gene: -

CDR3nt: TGTGCCAGCAGTTACCTGAGCACAGATACGCAGTATTTT
CDR3aa: CASSYLSTDTQYF
abundance: once
j_gene: TRBJ2-3
v_gene: TRBV6-5
d_gene: -

CDR3nt: TGTGCCAGTACCACGACGGGACAGGTTTCTCCGGTCCTAAATCAGCCCCAGCATTTT
CDR3aa: CASTTTGQVSPVLNQPQHF
abundance: -
j_gene: TRBJ1-5
v_gene: TRBV19
d_gene: TRBD1

CDR3nt: TGTGCCAGCAGTTTCCTCTATGGCTACACCTTC
CDR3aa: CASSFLYGYTF
abundance: -
j_gene: TRBJ1-2
v_gene: TRBV28
d_gene: -

CDR3nt: TGTGCCAGCAGCTTTAGTAGCGGGAGGGATAGCTACGAGCAGTACTTC
CDR3aa: CASSFSSGRDSYEQYF
abundance: -
j_gene: TRBJ2-7
v_gene: TRBV11-2
d_gene: TRBD2

CDR3nt: TGTGCCAGCTCATCATTGGGTGGACAGGGAAATTCACCCCTCCACTTT
CDR3aa: CASSSLGGQGNSPLHF
abundance: -
j_gene: TRBJ1-6
v_gene: TRBV9
d_gene: TRBD1

CDR3nt: TGTGCCTCGACAGGGGAAAAGCGACTCCACTTT
CDR3aa: CASTGEKRLHF
abundance: -
j_gene: TRBJ1-6
v_gene: TRBV30
d_gene: TRBD1